This T cell receptor (beta chain) stems from a study of glioma-infiltrating T cells. Study-wide findings and caveats: Tissue-blood divergence was below expectation in non-neoplastic patients, above in gliomas.

Concerning this clonotype: Its antigen is not known. This could be a read error, since a much larger clone is one nucleotide away.

The CDR3 sequence is 16 residues long. Germline V gene sequence: CDR1 SEHNR, CDR2 FQNEAQ (reference sequence). The iRepertoire nested amplicon-rescue multiplex PCR amplified TCR alpha and beta CDR3s from RNA. Input was about 85-450 ng of tissue mRNA or PBMC total RNA. TCRdb reanalysed the multiplex PCR reads using MiXCR and keeps one entry per CDR3 protein. This table holds about 190,000 distinct CDR3 sequences, about 32% found once. The rearrangement links TRBV7-9 to TRBJ2-3; 12 nucleotides line up with TRBD2. The specimen sequenced was glioma tissue, nonneoplastic brain tissue, or PBMCs (not recorded which). This TCR derives from a human donor with low-grade glioma or glioblastoma, undergoing nonglioma brain surgery, or in good health (not recorded which). The CDR3 loop reads CASSPPTSGRLDTKYF. In nucleotides, the CDR3 is TGTGCCAGCAGCCCCCCCACTAGCGGGAGGCTAGATACGAAGTATTTT.